This TCR beta chain was recorded in a study of T cell repertoires in cytomegalovirus infection. TCRdb fed the reads into MiXCR, producing one record per CDR3 protein. The data hold roughly 150,000 distinct CDR3 sequences, with roughly a quarter observed a single time. Germline assignment: CDR1 SGHVS and CDR2 FQNEAQ. V lost 8 bases to trimming and J lost 4 bases; unmatched junction nucleotides: 9. This CDR3 contains 14 residues. This clonotype was found a few times. This receptor was obtained from a human donor in good health (CMV status not recorded). Some clones in this sample may be carry-over from other donors' samples. The sequenced sample consisted of PBMCs. The chain recombines TRBV7-8 with TRBJ2-3, with 7 positions matching TRBD1. CDR3 coding DNA: TGTGCCAGCTTGAAAAGACAGGGCCCAGATACGCAGTATTTT. Its protein product is CASLKRQGPDTQYF.